The 2 T cell receptor beta chains below all came from one sample that was sequenced in a study of CD8+ T cells in alopecia areata. cDNA prepared by RNA extraction and subsequent reverse transcription served as the template for sequencing. Assay: immunoSEQ multiplex PCR; the TCRdb copy retains only in-frame clones and omits some. Here the sample spans about 70,000 clones, about half being singletons. The specimen comprised CD8+ T cells sorted from blood, sampled at week 0. The receptors stem from a human donor with alopecia areata.

The DNA for the CDR3 is TGTGCCAGCAGTGCTTGGACTAGCGGGAACACCGGGGAGCTGTTTTTT. Its protein is CASSAWTSGNTGELFF. V usage is TRBV6-4 and J usage is TRBJ2-2, with 10 nucleotides matching TRBD2. Germline trimming cut 4 bases from V and 1 base from J; bases unmatched to any gene: 3. The germline V gene encodes CDR1 MRHNA and CDR2 SNTAGT. The CDR3 is made up of 16 amino acids.

V is TRBV7-8 and J is TRBJ2-7, with 9 bases that match TRBD1. Per the germline V gene, CDR1 is SGHVS and CDR2 is FQNEAQ. CDR3 length: 15 residues. J lost 3 bases, V lost 5 bases, and 8 bases had no gene match. The CDR3 sequence is CASSLPDRGGYEQYF. The CDR3 coding sequence is TGTGCCAGCAGCCTCCCCGACAGGGGGGGCTACGAGCAGTACTTC. Drawing the rest from reference TRBV7-8 and TRBJ2-7, the complete variable domain is GAGVSQSPRYKVAKRGQDVALRCDPISGHVSLFWYQQALGQGPEFLTYFQNEAQLDKSGLPSDRFFAERPEGSVSTLKIQRTQQEDSAVYLCASSLPDRGGYEQYFGPGTRLTVT.